This T cell receptor beta chain was captured by sequencing in a study of CD8+CD57+ T cells in acquired aplastic anemia listed by TCRdb under 2018. Background for the entire study: A mean of approximately 3 ug of DNA, ranging from roughly 0.18 to 30 ug, was extracted from sorted CD4+ and CD8+ cells. CD8+CD57+ expansion was defined as a frequency above the mean frequency observed in healthy subjects. What the research found in general, with its limitations: Around 30 CD8+ CDR3 sequences were shared between patients and controls but appeared highly expressed in patients and within their immunodominant clones. Between patients and healthy controls, no significant difference in CD8+ Simpson's diversity was found (P=0.060).

The patients picked for sequencing were ones in whom flow cytometry had shown an expansion of CD8+CD57+ cells. Every patient had a diagnosis of severe acquired aplastic anemia based on International Study of Aplastic Anemia and Agranulocytosis and Camitta criteria. At the time blood was sampled, none of the patients had received any therapy. In the study, sorted CD4+ and CD8+ blood T cells from patients with severe aplastic anemia and from healthy subjects underwent deep sequencing of TCR repertoires. In the USA, patient enrollment took place under clinicaltrials.gov protocols 00001620, 01623167, 00001397, 00071045, 00081523 and 00961064. Ficoll-Paque density gradient centrifugation was used to isolate peripheral blood mononuclear cells. Before DNA extraction, CD4+ and CD8+ T cells were sorted with FACS or magnetic beads. To note about this clonotype: It lacks a known antigen. Per-base qualities were not stored, and no clone one base away is much larger.

Genomic DNA was used as template for profiling of TCR beta VDJ combinations and CDR3 sequences. TCR repertoire sequencing was run on an Illumina HiSeq 2000. The study's processing was this. Repertoires were assessed using TRBV/TRBJ rearrangement plots, CDR3 size and DJ length profiles, and Simpson's diversity index. The most abundant DNA sequence in the deep sequencing data was defined as the immunodominant clone. CDR3 amino acid sequences were checked for sharing across subjects and were also compared against the VDJdb database and published repertoires. The raw public reads went through TCRdb reprocessing: fastp at Q25, MiXCR clone calling, in-frame beta chains kept. Each entry is one CDR3 protein sequence, shown with its most common DNA and genes. The V and J calls and clone size are TCRdb's, not the authors'. The sample profile shows 260,000 or so distinct CDR3 sequences; more than 40% of them were found once. The ten largest clones take up over 7.5% of the sample.

The germline V end is reduced by 6 bases and the J end by 4 bases; junction bases left unmatched: 6. As encoded in the germline V gene (reference sequence), CDR1 is DFQATT while CDR2 is SNEGSKA. Taken from cysteine to phenylalanine, the CDR3 has 13 residues. Only the CDR3 part of the read is kept: 39 bases, read in frame from the first base. The specimen was sorted CD4+, CD8+, or CD8+CD57+ T cells (not recorded which) from PBMCs. Recombination linked TRBV20-1 to TRBJ2-3, and 8 junctional nucleotides match TRBD2. This sequence was found in a human donor with aplastic anemia. The DNA sequence follows: TGCAGTGCAAGACGGGGGGGCTCAGATACGCAGTATTTT. Its protein reads: CSARRGGSDTQYF.